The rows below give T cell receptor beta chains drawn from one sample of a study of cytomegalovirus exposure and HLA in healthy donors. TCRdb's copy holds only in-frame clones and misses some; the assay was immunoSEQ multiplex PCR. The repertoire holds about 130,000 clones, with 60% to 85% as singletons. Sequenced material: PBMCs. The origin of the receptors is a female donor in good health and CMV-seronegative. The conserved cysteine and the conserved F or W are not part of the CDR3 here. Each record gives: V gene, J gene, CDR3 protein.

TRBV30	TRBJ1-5	AWSGRGKQPQH
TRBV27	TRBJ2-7	ASSPEGGASYEQY
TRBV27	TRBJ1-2	ASSLYAGAYGYT
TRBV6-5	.	ASSLGLFPYEQY
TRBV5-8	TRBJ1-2	ASGQGRLGRGYT
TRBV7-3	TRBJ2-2	ASSLNSGRTGELF
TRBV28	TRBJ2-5	ASGRETQY
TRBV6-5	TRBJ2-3	ASSYFRDRGSDTQY
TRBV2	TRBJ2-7	ASSETWYEQY
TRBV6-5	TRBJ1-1	ASRGGAGRTEAF
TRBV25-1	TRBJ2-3	ASSRTRNTQY
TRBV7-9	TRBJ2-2	SSSRDRVFGGELF
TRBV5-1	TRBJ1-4	ASRPQGGNEKLF
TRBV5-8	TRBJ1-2	ASSSDYGYT
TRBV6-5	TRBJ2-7	ASRLSPHRYEQY
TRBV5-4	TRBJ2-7	ASSRRDSYVGEQY
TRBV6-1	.	ASRYRGRDEQY
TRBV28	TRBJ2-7	ASSFDRGPYEQY
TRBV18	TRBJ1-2	ASSPDRDYGYT
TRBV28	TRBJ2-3	ASTLGGFRDTQY
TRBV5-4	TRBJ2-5	ASRTEDQETQY
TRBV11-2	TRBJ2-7	ASSLQPGLAVYEQY
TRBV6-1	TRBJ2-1	ASSDGGGSYNEQF
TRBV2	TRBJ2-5	ASSRQGGETQY
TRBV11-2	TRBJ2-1	ASSLDRDNEQF
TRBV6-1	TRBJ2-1	ASSGDSSYNEQF
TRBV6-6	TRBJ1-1	ASSPGAGGEAF
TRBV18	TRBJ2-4	ASSFGTGARDSQY
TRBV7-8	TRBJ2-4	ASSLRLAKNSQY
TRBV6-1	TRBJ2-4	ASSPGNGGDIQY
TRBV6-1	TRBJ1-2	ASSARTGGPSVYGYT
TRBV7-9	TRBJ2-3	ASSLLAGGFTDTQY
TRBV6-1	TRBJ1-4	ASIRSGTHEKLF
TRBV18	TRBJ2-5	ASSPTQGVQETQY
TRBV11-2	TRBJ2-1	ASSQRLAGRGNEQF
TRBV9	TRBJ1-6	ASSVDIGSSYNSPLH
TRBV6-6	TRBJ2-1	ASTKGGRGNEQF
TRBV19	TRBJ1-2	ASRGQGARGYT
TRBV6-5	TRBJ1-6	ASSYLRWDNSPLH
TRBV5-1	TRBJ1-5	ASSLWGGNQPQH
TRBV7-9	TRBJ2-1	ASSLLGSGRSF
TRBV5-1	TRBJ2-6	ASSLPLDRTGASSGANVLT
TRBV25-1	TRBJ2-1	ASSKIRETRPEQF
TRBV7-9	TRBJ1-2	ASSLGGQGEGYT
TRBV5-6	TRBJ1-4	ASSLVDRGDNEKLF
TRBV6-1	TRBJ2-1	ASSDLGRAGGTNEQF
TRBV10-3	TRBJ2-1	ATASGLARSSYNEQF
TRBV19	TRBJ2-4	ASSTGTGEVNIQY
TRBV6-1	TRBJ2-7	ASSEVGLAGGYEQY
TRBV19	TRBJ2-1	ASGYMSGAYNEQF
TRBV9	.	ASSGHTASYEQY
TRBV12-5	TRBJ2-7	ASGLVAGLNPYEQY
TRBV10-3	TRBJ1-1	AISATGLNTEAF
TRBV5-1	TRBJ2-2	ASSGSSGSTGELF
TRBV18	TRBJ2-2	ASSPTGSGTGELF
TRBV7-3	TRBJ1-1	ASSLGTTGSEAF
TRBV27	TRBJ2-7	ATDLGRECYEQY
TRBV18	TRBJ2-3	ASSPSFETTDTQY
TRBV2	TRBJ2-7	ASSEGAGSLAYEQY